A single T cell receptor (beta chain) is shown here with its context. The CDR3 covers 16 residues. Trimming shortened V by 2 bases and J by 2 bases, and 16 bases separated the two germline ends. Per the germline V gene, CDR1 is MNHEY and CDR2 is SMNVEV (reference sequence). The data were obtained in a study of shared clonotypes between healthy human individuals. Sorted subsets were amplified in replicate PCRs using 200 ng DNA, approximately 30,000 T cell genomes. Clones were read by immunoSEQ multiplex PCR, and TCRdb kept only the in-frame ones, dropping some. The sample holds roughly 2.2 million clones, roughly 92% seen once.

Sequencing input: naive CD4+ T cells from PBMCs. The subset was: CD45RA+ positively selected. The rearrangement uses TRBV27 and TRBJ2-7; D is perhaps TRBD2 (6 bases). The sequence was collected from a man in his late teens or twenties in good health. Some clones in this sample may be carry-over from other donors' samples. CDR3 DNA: TGTGCCAGCAGTTTAGGGTTCCGGGAGCGACCCTACGAGCAGTACTTC. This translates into CASSLGFRERPYEQYF.